The present TCR beta chain was sequenced within a study of blood T cells in healthy people across ages. The CDR3 spans 13 residues. The V and J ends lost 7 bases and 2 bases, in that order; junction bases with no gene match: 5. Germline V gene sequence: CDR1 MNHNS, CDR2 SASEGT. PBMCs, at least 7 million per sample, were isolated. Worth noting for this clonotype: Its antigen is still unknown.

A second 7 to 11 cycle PCR used barcoded and J-beta primers. MiXCR, run by TCRdb on the 5' RACE reads, gives a single entry per CDR3 protein. The repertoire includes 1.5 million to 2 million distinct CDR3 sequences, roughly 49% of them detected once, and roughly 2% sits in the top ten. Study-level findings and limits: Significant beta diversity loss was already apparent by age around 40, declining roughly linearly. The long-lived group displayed more naive CD4+ cells, plus higher diversity, than the aged donors did. Estimates drawn from one million T cells were deemed to understate diversity.

The chain combines TRBV6-1 with TRBJ2-7; 7 bases align to TRBD1. The TCR was taken from a woman in her thirties or forties in good health. Sequencing input: blood. CDR3 sequence: CASNIQGTYEQYF. As DNA, the CDR3 is TGTGCCAGCAATATACAGGGGACCTACGAGCAGTACTTC.